These T cell receptor beta chains were read from a single sample in a study of control samples from healthy donors and cancer patients. Profiled with immunoSEQ multiplex PCR; TCRdb holds only in-frame clones, not every one. Found here are 150,000 to 200,000 clones, approximately 94% of them singletons; the top ten hold 1.4%. Sequencing was performed on blood. The origin of the receptors is a man aged 25-40 years in good health. Each CDR3 is given with its conserved first and last residue. A D gene is named only where the DNA matches it firmly. Rows may omit the clone size; those that give it use once, few, many or a size class.

D gene: .; clone size: .; V gene: TRBV5-1; J gene: TRBJ2-5; CDR3 protein: CASSLLSDGETQYF; CDR3 DNA: TGCGCCAGCAGCTTGCTTTCGGATGGAGAGACCCAGTACTTC
D gene: .; clone size: .; V gene: TRBV30; J gene: TRBJ2-7; CDR3 protein: CAWSVQAGRYEQYF; CDR3 DNA: TGTGCCTGGAGTGTTCAGGCAGGGAGGTACGAGCAGTACTTC
D gene: .; clone size: once; V gene: TRBV7-2; J gene: TRBJ1-1; CDR3 protein: CASSPGGGTLEAFF; CDR3 DNA: TGTGCCAGCAGCCCCGGGGGAGGTACCCTTGAAGCTTTCTTT
D gene: .; clone size: .; V gene: TRBV27; J gene: TRBJ1-5; CDR3 protein: CASSLYAGSNQPQHF; CDR3 DNA: TGTGCCAGCAGTTTATATGCTGGGAGCAATCAGCCCCAGCATTTT
D gene: TRBD2; clone size: once; V gene: TRBV11-2; J gene: TRBJ2-2; CDR3 protein: CASSLAYSGRAGELFF; CDR3 DNA: TGTGCCAGCAGCTTAGCATATAGCGGGAGGGCCGGGGAGCTGTTTTTT
D gene: .; clone size: once; V gene: TRBV28; J gene: TRBJ1-1; CDR3 protein: CASREGDRGAFF; CDR3 DNA: TGTGCCAGTCGTGAGGGCGACCGTGGAGCTTTCTTT
D gene: TRBD1; clone size: .; V gene: TRBV5-5; J gene: TRBJ2-7; CDR3 protein: CASSTQGATYEQYF; CDR3 DNA: TGTGCCAGCAGCACCCAGGGGGCAACCTACGAGCAGTACTTC
D gene: .; clone size: .; V gene: TRBV18; J gene: TRBJ1-1; CDR3 protein: CASSPRRLGSTEAFF; CDR3 DNA: TGTGCCAGCTCACCGAGACGGCTGGGGAGCACTGAAGCTTTCTTT
D gene: .; clone size: .; V gene: TRBV5-6; J gene: TRBJ2-3; CDR3 protein: CASSLEGTGARTDTQYF; CDR3 DNA: TGTGCCAGCAGCTTGGAGGGAACGGGGGCCCGCACAGATACGCAGTATTTT
D gene: TRBD1; clone size: .; V gene: TRBV6-5; J gene: TRBJ1-4; CDR3 protein: CASGRQGSNEKLFF; CDR3 DNA: TGTGCCAGCGGCAGACAGGGGTCTAATGAAAAACTGTTTTTT
D gene: TRBD1; clone size: .; V gene: TRBV19; J gene: TRBJ1-3; CDR3 protein: CASSIANRGPGNTIYF; CDR3 DNA: TGTGCCAGTAGTATAGCGAACAGGGGGCCTGGAAACACCATATATTTT
D gene: .; clone size: .; V gene: TRBV19; J gene: TRBJ1-6; CDR3 protein: CASSDGVRTNSPLHF; CDR3 DNA: TGTGCCAGTAGTGACGGAGTCAGGACAAATTCACCCCTCCACTTT
D gene: TRBD2; clone size: .; V gene: TRBV6-5; J gene: TRBJ2-7; CDR3 protein: CASSWGGGSYEQYF; CDR3 DNA: TGTGCCAGCAGTTGGGGCGGGGGCTCCTACGAGCAGTACTTC
D gene: TRBD1; clone size: .; V gene: TRBV30; J gene: TRBJ1-4; CDR3 protein: CAWAQGGTEKLFF; CDR3 DNA: TGTGCCTGGGCACAGGGGGGAACTGAAAAACTGTTTTTT
D gene: TRBD1; clone size: .; V gene: TRBV18; J gene: TRBJ1-2; CDR3 protein: CASSLQGNYGYTF; CDR3 DNA: TGTGCCAGCTCCCTACAGGGGAACTATGGCTACACCTTC
D gene: TRBD1; clone size: .; V gene: TRBV6-5; J gene: TRBJ2-1; CDR3 protein: CASSFGQGPDNEQFF; CDR3 DNA: TGTGCCAGCAGTTTCGGACAGGGGCCGGACAATGAGCAGTTCTTC
D gene: .; clone size: .; V gene: TRBV5-6; J gene: TRBJ2-1; CDR3 protein: CASSLVGGNEQFF; CDR3 DNA: TGTGCCAGCAGCTTGGTAGGGGGGAATGAGCAGTTCTTC
D gene: .; clone size: .; V gene: TRBV3-1/TRBV3-2; J gene: TRBJ1-1; CDR3 protein: CASRVQGAAEAFF; CDR3 DNA: TGTGCCAGCAGGGTCCAGGGAGCCGCTGAAGCTTTCTTT
D gene: .; clone size: .; V gene: TRBV6-5; J gene: TRBJ2-2; CDR3 protein: CASSRGELFF; CDR3 DNA: TGTGCCAGCAGTAGAGGAGAGCTGTTTTTT
D gene: .; clone size: .; V gene: TRBV7-2; J gene: TRBJ2-7; CDR3 protein: CASSLSGTYEQYF; CDR3 DNA: TGTGCCAGCAGCCTGAGTGGGACCTACGAGCAGTACTTC
D gene: .; clone size: .; V gene: TRBV5-8; J gene: TRBJ1-5; CDR3 protein: CASSFGISNQPQHF; CDR3 DNA: TGTGCCAGCAGCTTCGGGATTAGCAATCAGCCCCAGCATTTT
D gene: .; clone size: .; V gene: TRBV19; J gene: TRBJ1-5; CDR3 protein: CASSIEGQLQPQHF; CDR3 DNA: TGTGCCAGTAGTATAGAAGGACAGTTACAGCCCCAGCATTTT
D gene: .; clone size: .; V gene: TRBV5-4; J gene: TRBJ2-3; CDR3 protein: CASSPGTQTGTDTQYF; CDR3 DNA: TGTGCCAGCAGCCCCGGGACTCAGACCGGAACCGATACGCAGTATTTT
D gene: .; clone size: .; V gene: TRBV10-3; J gene: TRBJ1-2; CDR3 protein: CAISELDTAYGYTF; CDR3 DNA: TGTGCCATCAGTGAACTAGACACGGCTTATGGCTACACCTTC
D gene: .; clone size: once; V gene: TRBV4-2; J gene: TRBJ1-5; CDR3 protein: CASSQDPVQPQHF; CDR3 DNA: TGTGCCAGCAGCCAAGATCCCGTCCAGCCCCAGCATTTT
D gene: .; clone size: .; V gene: TRBV28; J gene: TRBJ2-6; CDR3 protein: CASSSPGSSGANVLTF; CDR3 DNA: TGTGCCAGCAGTTCCCCGGGGTCCTCTGGGGCCAACGTCCTGACTTTC
D gene: TRBD1; clone size: .; V gene: TRBV6-2/TRBV6-3; J gene: TRBJ1-5; CDR3 protein: CASSSWTGPRGVQPQHF; CDR3 DNA: TGTGCCAGCAGTTCCTGGACAGGGCCAAGGGGGGTCCAGCCCCAGCATTTT
D gene: .; clone size: .; V gene: TRBV6-1; J gene: TRBJ1-2; CDR3 protein: CASSEGAGLYGYTF; CDR3 DNA: TGTGCCAGCAGTGAAGGGGCAGGGCTCTATGGCTACACCTTC
D gene: .; clone size: .; V gene: TRBV27; J gene: TRBJ1-4; CDR3 protein: CASSLLMDSNEKLFF; CDR3 DNA: TGTGCCAGCAGTTTACTTATGGACAGTAATGAAAAACTGTTTTTT
D gene: .; clone size: .; V gene: TRBV7-2; J gene: TRBJ1-5; CDR3 protein: CASSLLSDSFYQPQHF; CDR3 DNA: TGTGCCAGCAGCTTACTTTCGGACAGTTTCTATCAGCCCCAGCATTTT
D gene: .; clone size: .; V gene: TRBV12-3/TRBV12-4; J gene: TRBJ1-3; CDR3 protein: CASTSSAGNTIYF; CDR3 DNA: TGTGCCAGCACCTCCTCAGCTGGAAACACCATATATTTT
D gene: .; clone size: .; V gene: TRBV5-1; J gene: TRBJ1-1; CDR3 protein: CASSPPGLNTEAFF; CDR3 DNA: TGCGCCAGCAGCCCCCCGGGTTTGAACACTGAAGCTTTCTTT
D gene: .; clone size: .; V gene: TRBV6-5; J gene: TRBJ2-1; CDR3 protein: CASRGAKYEQFF; CDR3 DNA: TGTGCCAGCCGGGGAGCCAAGTATGAGCAGTTCTTC
D gene: .; clone size: .; V gene: TRBV20-1; J gene: TRBJ2-2; CDR3 protein: CSASKGNGGELFF; CDR3 DNA: TGCAGTGCTAGTAAGGGGAACGGCGGGGAGCTGTTTTTT
D gene: TRBD2; clone size: .; V gene: TRBV5-1; J gene: TRBJ2-5; CDR3 protein: CASSSGTSGRWTETQYF; CDR3 DNA: TGCGCCAGCAGCTCGGGGACTAGCGGGCGCTGGACAGAGACCCAGTACTTC
D gene: TRBD1; clone size: .; V gene: TRBV7-9; J gene: TRBJ2-3; CDR3 protein: CASSLARTGVGGDTQYF; CDR3 DNA: TGTGCCAGCAGCTTAGCGCGGACAGGGGTAGGTGGAGATACGCAGTATTTT
D gene: .; clone size: few; V gene: TRBV24-1; J gene: TRBJ1-2; CDR3 protein: CATSDPGAKSNYGYTF; CDR3 DNA: TGTGCCACCAGTGATCCAGGGGCAAAATCTAACTATGGCTACACCTTC
D gene: .; clone size: .; V gene: TRBV27; J gene: TRBJ1-1; CDR3 protein: CASSPTGTYTEAFF; CDR3 DNA: TGTGCCAGCAGTCCAACTGGCACCTACACTGAAGCTTTCTTT
D gene: .; clone size: .; V gene: TRBV28; J gene: TRBJ1-2; CDR3 protein: CASSSNPAREADGYTF; CDR3 DNA: TGTGCCAGCAGTTCCAACCCAGCCAGGGAAGCGGATGGCTACACCTTC
D gene: .; clone size: .; V gene: TRBV28; J gene: TRBJ1-6; CDR3 protein: CASSPGGTSPWGSPLHF; CDR3 DNA: TGTGCCAGCAGCCCAGGAGGGACCAGCCCGTGGGGTTCACCCCTCCACTTT
D gene: .; clone size: .; V gene: TRBV7-2; J gene: TRBJ2-1; CDR3 protein: CASSLDRGTHNEQFF; CDR3 DNA: TGTGCCAGCAGCTTAGACCGGGGGACCCACAATGAGCAGTTCTTC
D gene: TRBD2; clone size: once; V gene: TRBV30; J gene: TRBJ2-1; CDR3 protein: CAWSQPGLAVNEQFF; CDR3 DNA: TGTGCCTGGAGTCAACCGGGACTAGCAGTCAATGAGCAGTTCTTC
D gene: TRBD1; clone size: once; V gene: TRBV4-3; J gene: TRBJ2-3; CDR3 protein: CASSQTGGRTDTQYF; CDR3 DNA: TGCGCCAGCAGCCAAACAGGGGGCCGCACAGATACGCAGTATTTT
D gene: .; clone size: .; V gene: TRBV29-1; J gene: TRBJ2-1; CDR3 protein: CSVLDQGGASYNEQFF; CDR3 DNA: TGCAGCGTCCTGGATCAGGGGGGGGCCTCCTACAATGAGCAGTTCTTC
D gene: TRBD1; clone size: .; V gene: TRBV18; J gene: TRBJ1-3; CDR3 protein: CASSPFPGQLSGNTIYF; CDR3 DNA: TGTGCCAGCTCACCATTCCCGGGACAGCTCTCTGGAAACACCATATATTTT
D gene: TRBD2; clone size: .; V gene: TRBV30; J gene: TRBJ2-3; CDR3 protein: CAWRTSGSTDTQYF; CDR3 DNA: TGTGCCTGGAGGACTAGCGGAAGCACAGATACGCAGTATTTT
D gene: .; clone size: .; V gene: TRBV5-4; J gene: TRBJ1-1; CDR3 protein: CASSLGARRDTEAFF; CDR3 DNA: TGTGCCAGCAGCTTGGGGGCAAGGAGGGACACTGAAGCTTTCTTT